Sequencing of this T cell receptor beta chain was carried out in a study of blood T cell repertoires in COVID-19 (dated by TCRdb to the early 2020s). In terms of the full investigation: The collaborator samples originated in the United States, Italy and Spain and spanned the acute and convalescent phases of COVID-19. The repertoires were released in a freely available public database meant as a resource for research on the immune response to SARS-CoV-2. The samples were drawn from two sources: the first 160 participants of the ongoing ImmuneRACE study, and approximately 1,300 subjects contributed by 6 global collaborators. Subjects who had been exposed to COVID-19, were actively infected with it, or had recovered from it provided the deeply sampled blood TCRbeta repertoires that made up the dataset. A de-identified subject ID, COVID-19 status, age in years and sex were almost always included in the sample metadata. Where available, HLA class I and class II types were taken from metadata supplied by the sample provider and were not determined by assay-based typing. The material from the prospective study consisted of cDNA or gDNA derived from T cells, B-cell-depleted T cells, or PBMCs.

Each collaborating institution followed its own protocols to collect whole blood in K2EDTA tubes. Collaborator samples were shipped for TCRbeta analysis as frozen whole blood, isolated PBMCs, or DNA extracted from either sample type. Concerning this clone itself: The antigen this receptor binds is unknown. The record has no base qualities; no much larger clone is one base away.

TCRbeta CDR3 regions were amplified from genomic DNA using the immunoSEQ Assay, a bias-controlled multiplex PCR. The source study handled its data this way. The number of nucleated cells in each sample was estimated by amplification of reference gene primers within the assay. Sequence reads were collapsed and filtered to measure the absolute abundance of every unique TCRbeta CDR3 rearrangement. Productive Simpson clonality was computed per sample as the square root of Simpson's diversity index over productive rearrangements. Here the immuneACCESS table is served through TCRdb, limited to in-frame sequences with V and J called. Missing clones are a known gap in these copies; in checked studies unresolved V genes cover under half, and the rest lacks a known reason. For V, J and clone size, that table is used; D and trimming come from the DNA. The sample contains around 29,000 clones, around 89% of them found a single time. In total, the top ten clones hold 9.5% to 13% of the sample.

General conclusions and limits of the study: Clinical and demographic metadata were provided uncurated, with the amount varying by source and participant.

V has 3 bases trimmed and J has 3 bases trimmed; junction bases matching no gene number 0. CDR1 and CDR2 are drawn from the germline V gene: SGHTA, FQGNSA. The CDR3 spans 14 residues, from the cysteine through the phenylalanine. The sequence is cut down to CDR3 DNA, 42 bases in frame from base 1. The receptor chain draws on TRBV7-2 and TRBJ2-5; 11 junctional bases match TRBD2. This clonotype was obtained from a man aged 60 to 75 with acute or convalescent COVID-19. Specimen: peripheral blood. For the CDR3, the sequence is CASSFSGGEETQYF. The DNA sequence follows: TGTGCCAGCAGCTTTAGCGGGGGGGAAGAGACCCAGTACTTC.